This T cell receptor (beta chain) derives from a study of T cells in women clearing cervical HPV infection. Study information: Controls were women whose single incident HPV16 infection cleared within 12 months without precancer or cancer.

Comment on this clone: The sequenced fragment ends 3 residues before the CDR3 boundary, so the rest is inferred from the germline J gene.

Sequencing was performed with immunoSEQ multiplex PCR; in TCRdb, only in-frame clones are kept and a portion is missing. The sample table includes tens of thousands of clones. All participants had a single incident cervical HPV16 infection, and prevalent HPV16 infections were excluded. The CDR3 length is 12 residues. V dropped 3 bases and J dropped 8 bases, with 9 bases sitting between them. Germline V gene data show CDR1 as MNHNS and CDR2 as SASEGT. The sequencing sample was made of blood buffy coat. The chain couples TRBV6-1 to TRBJ2-3; the D is unclear. This clonotype was obtained from a woman between 18 and 70 years old with a cervical HPV16 infection that either progressed to CIN3+ or cleared (not recorded which). The CDR3 sequence is CASSEEAFTQYF. Incomplete CDR3 DNA: TGTGCCAGCAGTGAGGAAGCGTTTACG.